The 14 T cell receptor beta chains below come from one sample, sequenced in a study of blood T cell repertoires in COVID-19 (dated by TCRdb to the early 2020s). Libraries were constructed by the immunoSEQ multiplex PCR assay. The clones in this table, taken by TCRdb from immuneACCESS, are in-frame only. Not every clone is retained; where verified, under half of the shortfall comes from an unresolved V gene, and the cause of the rest is unknown. The sample table holds hundreds of thousands of clones, of which 80% to 85% were seen once. The top ten hold about 27% of the sample. Source material: peripheral blood. The origin of the receptors is a man in his forties with acute or convalescent COVID-19.

The rearrangement uses TRBV24-1 and TRBJ2-1; 10 bases match TRBD2. The CDR3 totals 15 residues. Looked up from germline, CDR1 is KGHDR and CDR2 is SFDVKD. The J segment lost 4 bases and the V segment lost 4 bases, leaving 3 bases of the junction unmatched. CDR3 DNA sequence: TGTGCCACCAGTGACCGGACTAGCGGTTACAATGAGCAGTTCTTC. This translates into CATSDRTSGYNEQFF.

The V call is TRBV28, the J call TRBJ1-5; D is undetermined. Trimming pared 2 bases from V and 0 bases from J, leaving 8 bases between. Germline V CDR1 and CDR2: MDHEN, SYDVKM. The CDR3 loop spans 15 amino acids. CDR3 amino acids: CASSLGGYSNQPQHF. CDR3 nucleotide sequence: TGTGCCAGCAGTTTAGGAGGCTATAGCAATCAGCCCCAGCATTTT.

V gene TRBV6-6 combines with J gene TRBJ2-7; D perhaps matches TRBD2 (6 bases). The CDR3 covers 13 residues. V was shortened by 5 bases and J by 9 bases, with 17 bases between the two germline ends. CDR1 is MNHNY, CDR2 SVGAGI, per germline (reference sequence). CDR3 protein: CASSRDSLLGQYF. The CDR3 DNA is TGTGCCAGCAGTCGGGACTCCTTGCTCGGGCAGTACTTC.

The chain joins TRBV28 to TRBJ2-5; tentative D call: TRBD2 (7 bases). The CDR3 sequence is 16 residues long. Germline lookup yields CDR1 MDHEN and CDR2 SYDVKM. The ends were cut back, 6 bases at V and 1 base at J, with 18 bases in the middle. CDR3 in amino acids: CASSLGASGPQETQYF. The CDR3 DNA follows: TGTGCCAGCAGCCTGGGGGCTAGCGGCCCCCAAGAGACCCAGTACTTC.

The chain is built from TRBV12-3 or TRBV12-4 and TRBJ1-2; 7 bases are shared with TRBD1. The CDR3 runs 12 residues. V gave up 6 bases and J gave up 10 bases; unmatched junction bases: 8. DNA of the CDR3: TGTGCCAGCAGCCGACAGGGCCTTTCCTACACCTTC. Residues: CASSRQGLSYTF.

This chain joins TRBV2 and TRBJ2-1; TRBD2 matches at 10 bases. Trimming cost V 4 bases and J 6 bases; bases outside gene matches: 15. In germline, CDR1 is SNHLY, CDR2 FYNNEI. The CDR3 has 18 residues. The CDR3 sequence is CASSGPSGRGGFFNEQFF. CDR3 sequence (DNA): TGTGCCAGCAGTGGACCTAGCGGGAGAGGGGGCTTCTTCAATGAGCAGTTCTTC.

This chain links TRBV9 with TRBJ1-2, with D unclear. Per germline, CDR1 SGDLS and CDR2 YYNGEE. The CDR3 totals 14 residues. Trimming cost V 3 bases and J 0 bases, with 9 bases left between them. CDR3 in amino acids: CASSGETTNYGYTF. In nucleotides, the CDR3 is TGTGCCAGCAGCGGTGAGACTACTAACTATGGCTACACCTTC.

The rearrangement joins TRBV19 to TRBJ1-2, with a possible D match to TRBD1 (6 bases). Trimming took off 3 bases at V and 3 bases at J, with 14 bases between the two ends. Germline V gene sequence: CDR1 LNHDA, CDR2 SQIVND (reference sequence). CDR3 size: 15 residues. CDR3: CASSISLGHHYGYTF. The CDR3 DNA is TGTGCCAGTAGTATTTCGTTGGGACACCACTATGGCTACACCTTC.

The gene calls are TRBV9 and TRBJ2-3, with 13 bases identical to TRBD2. The CDR3 consists of 16 residues. Germline V gene lookup returns CDR1 SGDLS and CDR2 YYNGEE. Trimming cost V 0 bases and J 4 bases; bases outside gene matches: 2. The CDR3 DNA follows: TGTGCCAGCAGCGTAGGACTAGCGGGAGGCGCAGATACGCAGTATTTT. Its protein product is CASSVGLAGGADTQYF.

J is TRBJ2-5 and V is TRBV27, with D possibly being TRBD2 (5 bases). This CDR3 has 13 residues. Germline V gene lookup returns CDR1 MNHEY and CDR2 SMNVEV (reference sequence). The V end lost 5 bases, the J end lost 4 bases, and 11 bases lay between the germline ends. In nucleotides, the CDR3 is TGTGCCAGCAGTCTAGGGAGTGCAGAGACCCAGTACTTC. Its protein is CASSLGSAETQYF.

The chain joins TRBV6-5 to TRBJ2-1; tentative D call: TRBD2 (6 bases). Germline CDR1 MNHEY, CDR2 SVGAGI. V lost 6 bases and J 8 bases, leaving 17 bases between the germline ends. This CDR3 is built from 14 residues. Here the CDR3 DNA reads TGTGCCAGCAGCCCATCGGGAGTTTGGCATGAGCAGTTCTTC. Protein product: CASSPSGVWHEQFF.

This clone has just a few counts. The gene calls are TRBV4-1 and TRBJ1-2; D is uncertain. Deletions cut 0 bases from V and 5 bases from J, with 13 bases between. The germline gives CDR1 MGHRA, CDR2 YSYEKL. The CDR3 sequence is 15 residues long. The CDR3 spells CASSQDGRGGYGYTF. The CDR3 DNA reads as TGCGCCAGCAGCCAAGATGGCAGAGGCGGATATGGCTACACCTTC.

The V call is TRBV5-1, the J call TRBJ1-4; no reliable D call. Looked up from germline, CDR1 is SGHRS and CDR2 is YFSETQ. The CDR3 is made up of 14 amino acids. Trimming shortened V by 2 bases and J by 4 bases, and 9 bases separated the two germline ends. The CDR3 DNA follows: TGCGCCAGCAGCTTCGACACAAGTAATGAAAAACTGTTTTTT. Translation gives CASSFDTSNEKLFF.

The rearrangement joins TRBV15 to TRBJ1-4; TRBD1 matches 11 bases. Looked up from germline, CDR1 is LNHNV and CDR2 is YYDKDF (reference sequence). The CDR3 sequence is 16 residues long. V trimming: 0 bases; J trimming: 7 bases; junction bases outside the gene matches: 4. This CDR3 is CATSRDPGTGGEKLFF. The CDR3 bases are TGTGCCACCAGCAGAGATCCCGGGACAGGGGGTGAAAAACTGTTTTTT. The full variable domain, rest sourced from reference TRBV15 and TRBJ1-4, is DAMVIQNPRYQVTQFGKPVTLSCSQTLNHNVMYWYQQKSSQAPKLLFHYYDKDFNNEADTPDNFQSRRPNTSFCFLDIRSPGLGDTAMYLCATSRDPGTGGEKLFFGSGTQLSVL.